One and the same sample provided the 7 T cell receptor beta chains below, sequenced in a study of beta chain features in type 1 diabetes. What was sequenced were expressed TCRB transcripts, since all of the isolated RNA had been reverse transcribed. The assay was immunoSEQ multiplex PCR, and TCRdb's table has in-frame clones only and misses some. The profile shows fewer than 250,000 clones, 9.6% of them singletons. Input material: naive CD4+ T cells from blood. These receptors originate from a woman aged 18-29 years in good health.

This clone was counted between two and nine times. CDR3 protein: CASSPRVTRNRQGEQYF. The CDR3 DNA sequence: TGTGCCAGCAGCCCTAGGGTGACTAGAAACCGACAGGGCGAGCAGTACTTC. This chain joins TRBV7-9 and TRBJ2-7; maybe TRBD1 (7 bases). CDR3 size: 17 residues. V was pared by 5 bases and J by 6 bases, with 26 bases between. The germline gives CDR1 SEHNR, CDR2 FQNEAQ (reference sequence).

This clone was counted a few times. The limits of the CDR3 on the DNA are not certain, so only TCRdb's listed CDR3 is given. The gene calls are TRBV29-1 and TRBJ2-7; the table's D call, TRBD1, has no DNA check behind it. CDR1 is SQVTM and CDR2 is ANQGSEA in the germline V gene. Ends included, the CDR3 has 12 residues. This CDR3 reads CSVGQGAVGRYF.

The chain has TRBV30 and TRBJ1-5; TRBD1 matches at 8 bases. With 3 bases clipped from V and 6 bases from J, the junction kept 10 bases outside the gene matches. The CDR3 extends over 15 amino acids. The germline CDR1 and CDR2 sequences are GTSNPN and SVGIG (reference sequence). The CDR3 loop is CAWRAGQGAAQPQHF. The CDR3 nucleotides are TGTGCCTGGAGGGCCGGCCAGGGGGCGGCTCAGCCCCAGCATTTT.

V is TRBV5-4 and J is TRBJ1-6, with 7 bases identical to TRBD1. The germline gives CDR1 SGHNT, CDR2 YYREEE (reference sequence). This CDR3 comprises 16 residues. J was trimmed by 8 bases and V by 0 bases; bases with no gene match: 8. CDR3: CASSLAPGGRDSPLHF. For the CDR3, the DNA is TGTGCCAGCAGCTTGGCTCCAGGGGGGAGAGATTCACCCCTCCACTTT.

This clone came up a few times. This chain links TRBV6-1 with TRBJ2-5; maybe TRBD2 (5 bases). The CDR3 has 15 residues. Trimming took 5 bases from V and 4 from J, leaving 17 bases between them. Germline CDR1 MNHNS, CDR2 SASEGT. The CDR3 DNA follows: TGTGCCAGCAGTCGGCCGCGAGGAGGTCCAGAGACCCAGTACTTC. As protein: CASSRPRGGPETQYF.

V is TRBV30 and J is TRBJ1-5; 7 bases map to TRBD1. The V and J ends lost 5 bases and 7 bases, in that order; junction bases with no gene match: 8. Germline CDR1 GTSNPN, CDR2 SVGIG (reference sequence). There are 13 residues in the CDR3. The CDR3 loop reads CAWEGQAGQPQHF. CDR3 DNA sequence: TGTGCCTGGGAAGGACAGGCAGGGCAGCCCCAGCATTTT. The full variable domain, rest sourced from reference TRBV30 and TRBJ1-5, is SQTIHQWPATLVQPVGSPLSLECTVEGTSNPNLYWYRQAAGRGLQLLFYSVGIGQISSEVPQNLSASRPQDRQFILSSKKLLLSDSGFYLCAWEGQAGQPQHFGDGTRLSIL.

As regards this clone: An end of the junction does not agree with germline; a read error may underlie this. The chain combines TRBV7-9 with TRBJ2-2; maybe TRBD2 (6 bases). CDR1 is SEHNR and CDR2 is FQNEAQ in the germline V gene (reference sequence). The length of the CDR3 is 16 residues. CDR3 sequence (DNA): TGTGCCAGCATCTTAAGTGGGGGGACGAACACCGGGGAGCTGTTTTTT. Translation: CASILSGGTNTGELFF.